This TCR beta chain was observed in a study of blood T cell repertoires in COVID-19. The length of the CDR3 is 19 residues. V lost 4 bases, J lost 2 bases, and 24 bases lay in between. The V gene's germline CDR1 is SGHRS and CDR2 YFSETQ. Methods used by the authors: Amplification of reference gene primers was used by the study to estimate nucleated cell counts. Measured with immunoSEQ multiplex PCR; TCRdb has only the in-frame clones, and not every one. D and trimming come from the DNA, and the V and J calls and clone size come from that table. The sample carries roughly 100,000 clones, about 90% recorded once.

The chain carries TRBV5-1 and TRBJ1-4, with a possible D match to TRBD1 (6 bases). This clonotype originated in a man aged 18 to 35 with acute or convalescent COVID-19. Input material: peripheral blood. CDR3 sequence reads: CASSENLDRQIMTNEKLFF. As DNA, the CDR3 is TGCGCCAGCAGCGAAAACTTAGACAGGCAGATTATGACTAATGAAAAACTGTTTTTT.